This TCR beta chain was identified during a study of blood T cell repertoires in COVID-19. Study-level information: PBMCs, B-cell-depleted T cells, or T cells provided the cDNA or gDNA that made up the material.

TCRdb keeps only in-frame clones here, not all; method: immunoSEQ multiplex PCR. The table shows tens of thousands of clones, with 85% to 90% occurring only once. What was sequenced was peripheral blood. This TCR was recovered from a human donor with active COVID-19. The donor label of this sample is uncertain.

The DNA for the CDR3 is TGTGCCAGCTGGTCCGGGACAGGGACCTATGGCTACACCTTC. Translation gives CASWSGTGTYGYTF. This chain links TRBV27 with TRBJ1-2; the match to TRBD1 covers 9 bases. Trimming removed 8 bases from V and 4 bases from J; junction bases left unmatched: 8. Germline loops: CDR1 MNHEY, CDR2 SMNVEV (reference sequence). This CDR3 contains 14 residues.